The present T cell receptor (beta chain) was sequenced within a study of cytomegalovirus exposure and HLA in healthy donors. This CDR3 has 18 residues. Libraries were prepared by immunoSEQ multiplex PCR; TCRdb keeps only in-frame clonotypes and omits some of them. The data hold roughly 75,000 clones, with approximately 86% observed a single time. Concerning this clone: Antigen: not known.

Points from the study as a whole: Altogether, about 160 TCR beta chains were recorded as cytomegalovirus-associated. It was reportedly the case that the classifier diagnosed cytomegalovirus status with high specificity and sensitivity. Many donors carried some public TCRs, although rarity characterized most TCR sequences.

Specimen: PBMCs. This clonotype was sampled from a man aged 25-45 years in good health and CMV-seronegative. The chain carries TRBV1 and TRBJ2-3; TRBD1 is the table's D call, not checked against the DNA. TRBV1 is a recognized pseudogene. CDR3 in amino acids: CTSSQAGSTPGCTDTQYF. The CDR3 DNA sequence: TGCACCAGCAGCCAAGCAGGGTCGACCCCGGGCTGCACAGATACGCAGTATTTT.